The 21 T cell receptor beta chains below were found in one sample sequenced in a study of HIV-infected patients and healthy controls. MiXCR, applied by TCRdb to the 5' RACE reads, yields one record per CDR3 protein. Of some 70,000 distinct CDR3 sequences in the sample, 19% are singletons; the top ten hold about 1.5%. Source material: CD4+ T cells from blood. These receptors all come from a human donor in good health.

The chain has TRBV9 and TRBJ2-7; 7 bases are a match to TRBD2. The CDR3 runs 16 residues. The germline V gene has CDR1 SGDLS and CDR2 YYNGEE. V was clipped by 3 bases and J by 3 bases; unmatched bases: 12. The chain's CDR3 is CASSAAAGTTFYEQYF. In DNA, the CDR3 is TGTGCCAGCAGCGCGGCGGCCGGGACTACCTTCTACGAGCAGTACTTC.

The table lists this clonotype with many counts. The genes are TRBV5-1 and TRBJ2-3, with TRBD2 matching over 9 bases. The CDR3 runs to 17 residues. The germline CDR1 and CDR2 sequences are SGHRS and YFSETQ. J lost 6 bases, V lost 5 bases, and 16 bases had no gene match. Here the CDR3 reads CASSPAYSGGRADTQYF. Here the CDR3 DNA reads TGCGCCAGCAGTCCCGCGTATAGCGGGGGACGTGCGGATACGCAGTATTTT.

This clonotype showed up just a few times. V usage is TRBV30 and J usage is TRBJ2-3; D not resolved. The CDR3 is 14 residues long. Germline CDR1 GTSNPN, CDR2 SVGIG (reference sequence). The germline V and J ends were trimmed by 2 bases and 1 base, with 10 bases remaining between them. This chain's CDR3 is CAWSSGLGTDTQYF. In DNA, the CDR3 is TGTGCCTGGAGTTCCGGGCTCGGCACAGATACGCAGTATTTT.

This clonotype has at least ten counts. The rearrangement uses TRBV7-6 and TRBJ2-5; D remains unclear. In germline, CDR1 is SGHVS, CDR2 FNYEAQ. This CDR3 has 12 amino acids. V was cut by 5 bases and J by 7 bases, with 11 bases left in between. CDR3 DNA sequence: TGTGCCAGCAGCCCAGCCCCGGGGACCCAGTACTTC. Translation: CASSPAPGTQYF.

CDR3 loop: CAWSVSLQETQYF. CDR3 DNA: TGTGCCTGGAGTGTCTCCCTTCAAGAGACCCAGTACTTC. The chain employs TRBV30 and TRBJ2-5; D ambiguous. The CDR3 contains 13 residues. The V end lost 0 bases, the J end lost 2 bases, and 7 bases lay between the germline ends. Germline CDR1 GTSNPN, CDR2 SVGIG (reference sequence).

The table lists this clonotype with many counts. The rearrangement joins TRBV3-1 to TRBJ2-7; 9 positions agree with TRBD2. The ends lost 4 bases at V and 0 bases at J; junction bases unmatched: 7. The CDR3 totals 16 residues. Germline loops: CDR1 LGHDT, CDR2 YNNKEL (reference sequence). The CDR3 bases are TGTGCCAGCAGCCTCCTAGCGGGGTCAAGCTCCTACGAGCAGTACTTC. Translated: CASSLLAGSSSYEQYF.

This clonotype has just a few counts. CDR3 loop: CASSPPPRGEQYF. In DNA, the CDR3 is TGTGCCAGCTCACCACCGCCTCGGGGCGAGCAGTACTTC. The chain couples TRBV18 to TRBJ2-7; possible D gene TRBD2, 5 bases. CDR1 and CDR2 (germline): KGHSH, LQKENI. V shed 0 bases and J shed 6 bases, with 9 bases lying between them. This CDR3 spans 13 amino acids. Combining the CDR3 with reference TRBV18 and TRBJ2-7 gives the whole variable domain NAGVMQNPRHLVRRRGQEARLRCSPMKGHSHVYWYRQLPEEGLKFMVYLQKENIIDESGMPKERFSAEFPKEGPSILRIQQVVRGDSAAYFCASSPPPRGEQYFGPGTRLTVT.

The chain recombines TRBV24-1 with TRBJ2-1; 14 nucleotides align to TRBD2. This CDR3 is 16 amino acids long. Germline trimming cut 3 bases from V and 8 bases from J; bases unmatched to any gene: 5. Looked up from germline, CDR1 is KGHDR and CDR2 is SFDVKD. The CDR3 is CATSDTRLAGGHEQFF. In nucleotides, the CDR3 is TGTGCCACCAGTGATACCCGACTAGCGGGAGGGCATGAGCAGTTCTTC.

This clonotype was counted a few times. The gene calls are TRBV19 and TRBJ2-3; TRBD2 matches at 12 bases. The germline CDR1 and CDR2 sequences are LNHDA and SQIVND (reference sequence). CDR3 length: 16 residues. V gave up 4 bases and J gave up 3 bases; unmatched junction bases: 5. The CDR3 coding sequence is TGTGCCAGTAGTAGCACTAGCGGGAGGAGGACAGATACGCAGTATTTT. Amino acid sequence: CASSSTSGRRTDTQYF.

The CDR3 region is CASSLIGNNQPQHF. The CDR3 coding sequence is TGTGCCAGCAGTTTAATAGGAAACAATCAGCCCCAGCATTTT. The V gene is TRBV27, the J gene TRBJ1-5, with D unclear. The germline CDR1 and CDR2 sequences are MNHEY and SMNVEV (reference sequence). The CDR3 loop spans 14 amino acids. The V gene lost 2 bases and the J gene lost 3 bases, with 8 bases spanning the gap.

The sample holds a few counts of this clonotype. This chain uses TRBV7-2 with TRBJ2-1, with 7 bases that match TRBD1. J gave up 6 bases and V 3 bases, and 11 bases lay outside the gene matches. The CDR3 consists of 16 residues. The germline V gene has CDR1 SGHTA and CDR2 FQGNSA. The CDR3 bases are TGTGCCAGCAGCTTTTCGGCAGGGGGTTTGGTCAATGAGCAGTTCTTC. Its translation is CASSFSAGGLVNEQFF.

At least ten counts were recorded for this clonotype. This chain joins TRBV5-1 and TRBJ2-5; D unclear. V shed 0 bases and J shed 4 bases, with 10 bases lying between them. Germline loops: CDR1 SGHRS, CDR2 YFSETQ. The CDR3 is made up of 14 amino acids. Here the CDR3 reads CASSLGSDGETQYF. Here the CDR3 DNA reads TGCGCCAGCAGCTTGGGGAGCGACGGAGAGACCCAGTACTTC.

This clonotype occurred many times. This chain joins TRBV20-1 and TRBJ2-6; 7 bases agree with TRBD1. Per the germline V gene, CDR1 is DFQATT and CDR2 is SNEGSKA (reference sequence). Germline trimming cut 4 bases from V and 0 bases from J; bases unmatched to any gene: 6. This CDR3 comprises 16 residues. This CDR3 reads CSATSGGDSGANVLTF. CDR3 DNA sequence: TGCAGTGCTACCTCAGGGGGAGACTCTGGGGCCAACGTCCTGACTTTC.

The chain recombines TRBV25-1 with TRBJ1-4; tentatively, D is TRBD1 (6 bases). This CDR3 has 15 amino acids. V was cut by 0 bases and J by 4 bases, with 9 bases left in between. The germline V gene has CDR1 MGHDK and CDR2 SYGVNS. CDR3 protein: CASSEYRGFNEKLFF. The CDR3 region has the DNA TGTGCCAGCAGTGAATATAGGGGGTTTAATGAAAAACTGTTTTTT.

The chain has TRBV25-1 and TRBJ2-5; 12 bases map to TRBD1. Germline trimming cut 6 bases from V and 4 bases from J; bases unmatched to any gene: 12. The CDR3 is 17 residues long. Germline V lookup: CDR1 MGHDK, CDR2 SYGVNS. CDR3 sequence (DNA): TGTGCCAGCAGCCAGGGACAGGGGGCCATCTTTCGAGAGACCCAGTACTTC. It is translated as CASSQGQGAIFRETQYF.

This clonotype was observed once. The rearrangement uses TRBV19 and TRBJ1-2; D is possibly TRBD1 (5 bases). V was cut by 3 bases and J by 4 bases, with 15 bases left in between. CDR3 length: 15 amino acids. Germline loops: CDR1 LNHDA, CDR2 SQIVND (reference sequence). CDR3 amino acids: CASSIHPGWTYGYTF. DNA of the CDR3: TGTGCCAGTAGTATTCACCCAGGGTGGACCTATGGCTACACCTTC. The entire variable domain, with the rest obtained from reference TRBV19 and TRBJ1-2, is as follows: DGGITQSPKYLFRKEGQNVTLSCEQNLNHDAMYWYRQDPGQGLRLIYYSQIVNDFQKGDIAEGYSVSREKKESFPLTVTSAQKNPTAFYLCASSIHPGWTYGYTFGSGTRLTVV.

The chain links TRBV7-6 to TRBJ1-2, with D uncertain. The CDR3 sequence is 14 residues long. Germline loops: CDR1 SGHVS, CDR2 FNYEAQ. V was cut by 3 bases and J by 4 bases, with 12 bases left in between. The CDR3 reads CASSFSSGSYGYTF. As DNA, the CDR3 is TGTGCCAGCAGCTTTTCGTCGGGTTCCTATGGCTACACCTTC.

The chain is built from TRBV18 and TRBJ2-1; 8 nucleotides agree with TRBD2. This CDR3 comprises 15 residues. Germline CDR1 KGHSH, CDR2 LQKENI. Trimming at V came to 3 bases and at J to 4 bases, leaving 5 bases not matched to a gene. This CDR3 is CASSPGLAGYNEQFF. The CDR3 bases are TGTGCCAGCTCACCCGGGCTAGCGGGTTACAATGAGCAGTTCTTC.

J is TRBJ2-7 and V is TRBV5-4, with D possibly TRBD2 on 6 matching bases. V was trimmed by 0 bases and J by 2 bases, leaving 12 bases between them. Germline assignment: CDR1 SGHNT and CDR2 YYREEE (reference sequence). The CDR3 is 15 residues long. The chain's CDR3 is CASSLAGGDAYEQYF. In DNA, the CDR3 is TGTGCCAGCAGCTTGGCCGGAGGGGATGCCTACGAGCAGTACTTC.

Here the CDR3 reads CSASASGGLLYEQYF. Written as DNA, the CDR3 is TGCAGTGCTAGCGCCAGCGGGGGGCTCCTCTACGAGCAGTACTTC. The chain combines TRBV20-1 with TRBJ2-7, with TRBD2 identical over 9 bases. Germline V gives CDR1 DFQATT, CDR2 SNEGSKA (reference sequence). Unmatched junction bases numbered 9, after V lost 3 bases and J lost 3 bases. The CDR3 spans 15 residues.

At least ten counts were recorded for this clonotype. The chain employs TRBV29-1 and TRBJ2-5, with 9 positions matching TRBD1. In germline, CDR1 is SQVTM, CDR2 ANQGSEA. Trimming took 7 bases from V and 2 from J; bases not matched to a gene: 2. The CDR3 has 12 residues. In DNA, the CDR3 is TGCAGCGCCGACAGGGGGCAAGAGACCCAGTACTTC. It codes for CSADRGQETQYF.